Listed below are T cell receptor beta chains from one sample, sequenced in a study of blood T cell repertoires in COVID-19. The protocol was immunoSEQ multiplex PCR, while the TCRdb copy is restricted to in-frame clones and leaves out a portion. The sample holds around 120,000 clones, around four fifths seen once. What was sequenced was peripheral blood. The receptor source for this set is a man aged 80 or over with active or convalescent COVID-19. Each CDR3 is given with its conserved first and last residue. Fields, in order: V gene, CDR3 length, D gene, J gene, clone size, CDR3 protein, CDR3 DNA. A D gene is named only where the DNA matches it firmly. The size of a clone is reported for some rows only, either as once, few or many, or as a class for expanded clones.

v_call: TRBV28; cdr3_length: 15; d_call: TRBD1; j_call: TRBJ1-5; clone_size: .; cdr3_aa: CASSQTGGFTQPQHF; cdr3_nt: TGTGCCAGCAGCCAGACAGGGGGGTTCACTCAGCCCCAGCATTTT
v_call: TRBV12-3/TRBV12-4; cdr3_length: 12; d_call: .; j_call: TRBJ2-1; clone_size: .; cdr3_aa: CASTRTNLVQFF; cdr3_nt: TGTGCCAGCACCAGAACTAACCTTGTGCAGTTCTTC
v_call: TRBV6-2/TRBV6-3; cdr3_length: 18; d_call: TRBD2; j_call: TRBJ2-3; clone_size: .; cdr3_aa: CASSYEGSGGPRTDTQYF; cdr3_nt: TGTGCCAGCAGTTACGAGGGGAGCGGGGGGCCCCGCACAGATACGCAGTATTTT
v_call: TRBV6-5; cdr3_length: 14; d_call: .; j_call: TRBJ2-1; clone_size: .; cdr3_aa: CASSPRAGYNEQFF; cdr3_nt: TGTGCCAGCAGCCCAAGGGCGGGATACAATGAGCAGTTCTTC
v_call: TRBV10-3; cdr3_length: 13; d_call: .; j_call: TRBJ2-7; clone_size: .; cdr3_aa: CAIRDGTPDEQYF; cdr3_nt: TGTGCCATCAGGGACGGGACTCCTGACGAGCAGTACTTC
v_call: TRBV18; cdr3_length: 14; d_call: .; j_call: TRBJ2-5; clone_size: few; cdr3_aa: CASSAGQLNFAQYF; cdr3_nt: TGTGCCAGCTCCGCTGGACAACTAAATTTCGCCCAGTACTTC
v_call: TRBV6-2/TRBV6-3; cdr3_length: 16; d_call: TRBD2; j_call: TRBJ2-3; clone_size: few; cdr3_aa: CASSYLTSRSEDTQYF; cdr3_nt: TGTGCCAGCAGTTACCTGACTAGCAGGAGTGAAGATACGCAGTATTTT
v_call: TRBV27; cdr3_length: 14; d_call: .; j_call: TRBJ2-7; clone_size: .; cdr3_aa: CASSVGTAYYEQYF; cdr3_nt: TGTGCCAGCAGTGTAGGAACAGCATACTACGAGCAGTACTTC
v_call: TRBV6-2/TRBV6-3; cdr3_length: 17; d_call: TRBD2; j_call: TRBJ2-5; clone_size: .; cdr3_aa: CASSYGLAGGPGETQYF; cdr3_nt: TGTGCCAGCAGTTACGGACTAGCGGGGGGGCCGGGAGAGACCCAGTACTTC
v_call: TRBV19; cdr3_length: 14; d_call: .; j_call: TRBJ1-5; clone_size: .; cdr3_aa: CASTRSGINQPQHF; cdr3_nt: TGTGCCAGTACTCGGTCGGGTATCAATCAGCCCCAGCATTTT
v_call: TRBV19; cdr3_length: 15; d_call: .; j_call: TRBJ2-7; clone_size: .; cdr3_aa: CASSMIRGSSYEQYF; cdr3_nt: TGTGCCAGTAGTATGATTCGGGGGAGCTCCTACGAGCAGTACTTC
v_call: TRBV28; cdr3_length: 15; d_call: .; j_call: TRBJ1-6; clone_size: .; cdr3_aa: CASSLGASYNSPLHF; cdr3_nt: TGTGCCAGCAGTTTAGGGGCCTCCTATAATTCACCCCTCCACTTT
v_call: TRBV15; cdr3_length: 15; d_call: .; j_call: TRBJ1-2; clone_size: .; cdr3_aa: CATSRDLETNYGYTF; cdr3_nt: TGTGCCACCAGCAGAGATCTGGAGACTAACTATGGCTACACCTTC
v_call: TRBV6-6; cdr3_length: 14; d_call: TRBD1; j_call: TRBJ1-6; clone_size: once; cdr3_aa: CASRRDRDNSPLHF; cdr3_nt: TGTGCCAGCAGACGGGACAGGGATAATTCACCCCTCCACTTT